The 18 T cell receptor beta chains listed next were all sequenced from one sample in a study of CD8+ T cells in alopecia areata. Isolated RNA was reverse transcribed into cDNA used as the sequencing template. Some clones are missing from TCRdb's copy, which holds only in-frame ones; the method was immunoSEQ multiplex PCR. The data contain nearly 110,000 clones, roughly 84% of them singletons. The treatment: oral pan-JAK inhibitor, 5-10 mg twice daily. Source: CD8+ T cells sorted from blood, taken at week 24, from a patient treated with tofacitinib. The source of these receptors is a human donor with alopecia areata.

This clone appeared a few times. The chain uses TRBV11-2 and TRBJ1-2; 9 bases line up with TRBD1. Per germline, CDR1 SGHAT and CDR2 FQNNGV. V lost 5 bases, J lost 6 bases, and 4 bases stayed unmatched. The CDR3 is 13 residues long. CDR3 in DNA: TGTGCCAGCAGCATCGGGACAGGGAATGGCTACACCTTC. Translating it yields CASSIGTGNGYTF.

The rearrangement joins TRBV27 to TRBJ2-7; 9 nucleotides align to TRBD2. V was pared by 2 bases and J by 3 bases, with 5 bases of the junction left unmatched. The CDR3 is 15 residues long. Germline CDR1 MNHEY, CDR2 SMNVEV (reference sequence). This CDR3 reads CASSLRTSAVYEQYF. The CDR3 DNA reads TGTGCCAGCAGTTTACGGACTAGCGCGGTCTACGAGCAGTACTTC.

The rearrangement joins TRBV7-2 to TRBJ2-1; D assignment may be TRBD1 or TRBD2 (6 bases each). Germline CDR1 is SGHTA and CDR2 is FQGNSA. The CDR3 runs 15 residues. The V end lost 6 bases, the J end lost 5 bases, and 17 bases lay between the germline ends. CDR3 residues: CASRLRGVNNNEQFF. The CDR3 DNA follows: TGTGCCAGCAGATTAAGGGGGGTAAATAACAATGAGCAGTTCTTC.

The rearrangement uses TRBV6-1 and TRBJ2-2; maybe TRBD2 (6 bases). The length of the CDR3 is 16 residues. Trimming left V 4 bases short and J 6 bases short, with 18 bases between. Looked up from germline, CDR1 is MNHNS and CDR2 is SASEGT. The CDR3: CASSGGSGGSPGELFF. The CDR3 coding sequence is TGTGCCAGCAGTGGGGGGAGTGGGGGGTCCCCCGGGGAGCTGTTTTTT.

The chain combines TRBV4-3 with TRBJ2-2, with D possibly being TRBD1 (6 bases). The V and J ends lost 1 base and 2 bases respectively, with 11 bases between them. The CDR3 is 16 amino acids. The germline V gene has CDR1 LGHNA and CDR2 YSLEER. The CDR3, as DNA: TGCGCCAGCAGCCAAGTCCCAGGGGACAACACCGGGGAGCTGTTTTTT. Protein product: CASSQVPGDNTGELFF.

The rearrangement joins TRBV29-1 to TRBJ2-3; D call uncertain. Trimming took off 4 bases at V and 4 bases at J, with 9 bases between the two ends. This CDR3 region has 12 residues. Germline CDR1 and CDR2: SQVTM and ANQGSEA. The CDR3 nucleotides read TGCAGCGTTGTTTGGGGTTCAGATACGCAGTATTTT. It translates to CSVVWGSDTQYF.

This clone was seen a single time. This sample includes further DNA sequences coding for the same CDR3. This sequence joins TRBV4-1 and TRBJ2-1; D call uncertain. Germline V gene data show CDR1 as MGHRA and CDR2 as YSYEKL. This CDR3 is 14 amino acids long. V was cut by 0 bases and J by 3 bases, with 6 bases left in between. DNA of the CDR3: TGCGCCAGCAGCCAAGAGGGAAACTACAATGAGCAGTTCTTC. Translated, it gives CASSQEGNYNEQFF.

The genes are TRBV4-1 and TRBJ2-7, with D unresolved. CDR1 MGHRA and CDR2 YSYEKL come from the germline V gene. V gave up 2 bases and J gave up 0 bases, with 11 bases separating them. This CDR3 contains 15 residues. CDR3 region: CASSQLSRSSYEQYF. The CDR3 DNA follows: TGCGCCAGCAGCCAATTATCTAGAAGCTCCTACGAGCAGTACTTC.

The chain links TRBV9 to TRBJ2-3; D gene ambiguous. Germline CDR1 and CDR2: SGDLS and YYNGEE. This CDR3 is 13 amino acids long. V lost 0 bases to trimming and J lost 6 bases, with 8 bases between them. The CDR3 region is CASSVGNLDTQYF. DNA for the CDR3: TGTGCCAGCAGCGTAGGGAATCTGGATACGCAGTATTTT.

The chain recombines TRBV7-2 with TRBJ2-7; weak D call: TRBD1 (5 bases). Looked up from germline, CDR1 is SGHTA and CDR2 is FQGNSA. The CDR3 sequence is 14 residues long. Trimming took off 3 bases at V and 2 bases at J, with 11 bases between the two ends. CDR3: CASSFYPGPYEQYF. The CDR3 bases are TGTGCCAGCAGCTTCTACCCAGGGCCCTACGAGCAGTACTTC. Full variable domain (outside the CDR3, taken from reference TRBV7-2 and TRBJ2-7): GAGVSQSPSNKVTEKGKDVELRCDPISGHTALYWYRQSLGQGLEFLIYFQGNSAPDKSGLPSDRFSAERTGGSVSTLTIQRTQQEDSAVYLCASSFYPGPYEQYFGPGTRLTVT.

V and J are TRBV4-2 and TRBJ2-7; 8 positions agree with TRBD1. The trim removed 2 bases at V and 5 bases at J, leaving 2 bases unmatched. The CDR3 runs to 13 residues. Per germline, CDR1 LGHNA and CDR2 YNFKEQ. The CDR3: CASSQSTGDEQYF. CDR3 DNA: TGTGCCAGCAGCCAATCGACAGGGGACGAGCAGTACTTC.

Remarks on this clone: Other DNA sequences in this sample translate to the same CDR3. The chain employs TRBV11-2 and TRBJ2-7; 11 bases line up with TRBD2. Germline loops: CDR1 SGHAT, CDR2 FQNNGV. The CDR3 totals 14 residues. Unmatched junction bases numbered 2, after V lost 3 bases and J lost 4 bases. CDR3 coding DNA: TGTGCCAGCAGCTTTAGCGGGGGGGATTACGAGCAGTACTTC. It is translated as CASSFSGGDYEQYF.

The rearrangement joins TRBV23-1 to TRBJ2-3; TRBD2 might be the D (5 bases). TRBV23-1 is an ORF, and what it does is uncertain. The CDR3 runs 14 residues. Deletions cut 4 bases from V and 4 bases from J, with 12 bases between. The CDR3 spells CASSPITAADTQYF. The CDR3 DNA reads TGCGCCAGCAGTCCTATAACAGCGGCAGATACGCAGTATTTT.

V and J are TRBV27 and TRBJ2-3; no firm D call. This CDR3 contains 13 residues. Germline CDR1 MNHEY, CDR2 SMNVEV (reference sequence). V was cut by 8 bases and J by 1 base, with 10 bases left in between. CDR3 sequence: CASGYGGTDTQYF. The CDR3, as DNA: TGTGCCAGCGGATATGGAGGCACAGATACGCAGTATTTT.

The chain links TRBV4-1 to TRBJ1-5; no reliable D call. Deletions cut 1 base from V and 3 bases from J, with 7 bases between. Germline lookup yields CDR1 MGHRA and CDR2 YSYEKL. The CDR3 has 14 amino acids. CDR3: CASSQGTLNQPQHF. The CDR3, as DNA: TGCGCCAGCAGCCAAGGTACCCTCAATCAGCCCCAGCATTTT.

This chain connects TRBV9 to TRBJ2-3, with 8 bases aligning to TRBD2. CDR3 length equals 15 residues. After removal of 0 bases from V and 3 bases from J, the junction contained 3 bases not matched to a gene. CDR1 and CDR2 from the germline V gene are SGDLS and YYNGEE. The CDR3 reads CASSVVGTSTDTQYF. The DNA of the CDR3 is TGTGCCAGCAGCGTAGTGGGGACTAGTACAGATACGCAGTATTTT.

This clone has a single count. This chain links TRBV13 with TRBJ2-1; D remains ambiguous. Deletions cut 2 bases from V and 5 bases from J, with 10 bases between. The CDR3 length is 14 residues. Germline values: CDR1 PRHDT, CDR2 FYEKMQ (reference sequence). This CDR3 is CASSLIGRHNEQFF. CDR3 bases: TGTGCCAGCAGCTTAATCGGCCGGCACAATGAGCAGTTCTTC.

CDR3 sequence (DNA): TGTGCCTGGTCCGATACAGGGGGCGCCGGAGATACGCAGTATTTT. The encoded protein is CAWSDTGGAGDTQYF. This sequence joins TRBV30 and TRBJ2-3; 9 bases are shared with TRBD1. Germline values: CDR1 GTSNPN, CDR2 SVGIG (reference sequence). This CDR3 has 15 amino acids. Losses at the gene ends were 5 bases for V and 5 bases for J; bases not matched to a gene: 11.